These 29 T cell receptor beta chains came from one sample sequenced in a study of blood T cell repertoires in COVID-19. TCRdb's table, derived via immunoSEQ multiplex PCR, lists solely in-frame clones and lacks some. Among 150,000 to 200,000 clones listed, roughly 90% were seen once. Sequencing was done on a sample of peripheral blood. These receptors were taken from a man in his late teens or twenties with COVID-19, enrolled during active disease.

This clone was detected a few times. The gene calls are TRBV5-5 and TRBJ1-5, with 7 nucleotides matching TRBD1. The ends lost 4 bases at V and 0 bases at J; junction bases unmatched: 4. The germline V gene has CDR1 SGHKS and CDR2 YYEKEE (reference sequence). The CDR3 is 15 amino acids. In DNA form, the CDR3 reads TGTGCCAGCAGCGTTAGGACAGGTAGCAATCAGCCCCAGCATTTT. Residues: CASSVRTGSNQPQHF. Drawing the rest from reference TRBV5-5 and TRBJ1-5, the complete variable domain is DAGVTQSPTHLIKTRGQQVTLRCSPISGHKSVSWYQQVLGQGPQFIFQYYEKEERGRGNFPDRFSARQFPNYSSELNVNALLLGDSALYLCASSVRTGSNQPQHFGDGTRLSIL.

This chain joins TRBV19 and TRBJ2-1; TRBD2 matches at 7 bases. The CDR3 has 14 residues. V shed 7 bases and J 5 bases; nucleotides not matched to a gene: 8. Germline V CDR1 and CDR2: LNHDA, SQIVND (reference sequence). The CDR3 bases are TGTGCCAGTAACTTGGCGGGAGTAAACAATGAGCAGTTCTTC. Translated: CASNLAGVNNEQFF.

The V gene is TRBV7-9, the J gene TRBJ2-1; 7 bases fit TRBD2. CDR1 and CDR2 from the germline V gene are SEHNR and FQNEAQ (reference sequence). J was trimmed by 0 bases and V by 5 bases; bases with no gene match: 10. This CDR3 contains 17 residues. The CDR3 region is CASSPSVGGSSYNEQFF. CDR3 in DNA: TGTGCCAGCAGCCCTAGCGTAGGCGGGAGCTCCTACAATGAGCAGTTCTTC.

The V call is TRBV27, the J call TRBJ1-5; TRBD1 aligns across 9 bases. Germline V gene data show CDR1 as MNHEY and CDR2 as SMNVEV (reference sequence). The trim removed 6 bases at V and 9 bases at J, leaving 9 bases unmatched. CDR3 length: 14 residues. The CDR3 DNA reads TGTGCCAGCAGCTCCAGACAGGGGGGCGGGCCCCAGCATTTT. This gives the protein CASSSRQGGGPQHF.

The J gene is TRBJ1-6, the V gene TRBV7-2; D remains ambiguous. The CDR3 has 17 residues. V lost 5 bases and J 10 bases, leaving 24 bases between the germline ends. The V gene's germline CDR1 is SGHTA and CDR2 FQGNSA. The CDR3 nucleotides read TGTGCCAGCAGCAGGGCGCTTGGTTACGCGGAGGGATCACCCCTCCACTTT. It is translated as CASSRALGYAEGSPLHF.

J is TRBJ1-3 and V is TRBV19; 10 bases agree with TRBD1. Germline V lookup: CDR1 LNHDA, CDR2 SQIVND (reference sequence). J was trimmed by 2 bases and V by 2 bases; bases with no gene match: 9. CDR3 length: 18 amino acids. The CDR3 nucleotides read TGTGCCAGTAGTATACGTGGGACAGGGGCACACCCTGGAAACACCATATATTTT. This gives the protein CASSIRGTGAHPGNTIYF.

CDR3: CASSFAGRGSGEQFF. The DNA for the CDR3 is TGTGCCAGCAGTTTTGCAGGGCGGGGTTCGGGTGAGCAGTTCTTC. V is TRBV27 and J is TRBJ2-1; a weak D match, TRBD2 (6 bases). Trimming cost V 3 bases and J 9 bases, with 18 bases left between them. Looked up from germline, CDR1 is MNHEY and CDR2 is SMNVEV (reference sequence). CDR3 size: 15 residues.

The V call is TRBV4-3, the J call TRBJ2-1, with 7 bases fitting TRBD2. The germline V gene has CDR1 LGHNA and CDR2 YSLEER. The CDR3 runs 15 residues. Losses at the gene ends were 1 base for V and 7 bases for J; bases not matched to a gene: 7. Here the CDR3 DNA reads TGCGCCAGCAGCCAAGGAGCCGGGACTATTAATGAGCAGTTCTTC. As protein: CASSQGAGTINEQFF.

The chain joins TRBV18 to TRBJ1-6; D unresolved. V lost 2 bases and J 6 bases, leaving 5 bases between the germline ends. Per the germline V gene, CDR1 is KGHSH and CDR2 is LQKENI. The CDR3 is made up of 13 amino acids. The CDR3 reads CASSPTGNSPLHF. In nucleotides, the CDR3 is TGTGCCAGCTCACCAACCGGTAATTCACCCCTCCACTTT.

The chain uses TRBV28 and TRBJ2-1, with D possibly matching TRBD2 (6 bases). Germline CDR1 MDHEN, CDR2 SYDVKM. There are 14 residues in the CDR3. V lost 2 bases to trimming and J lost 5 bases, with 10 bases between them. In nucleotides, the CDR3 is TGTGCCAGCAGTTTAGGGACTGGGGACAATGAGCAGTTCTTC. Its translation: CASSLGTGDNEQFF.

This chain uses TRBV24-1 with TRBJ2-3; 8 bases match TRBD1. This CDR3 region has 16 residues. Germline trimming cut 1 base from V and 4 bases from J; bases unmatched to any gene: 6. The germline gives CDR1 KGHDR, CDR2 SFDVKD. The CDR3: CATSDFRQGTADTQYF. The CDR3 DNA reads TGTGCCACCAGTGATTTTAGACAGGGGACGGCAGATACGCAGTATTTT.

With respect to this clone: The sample contains more than one DNA sequence encoding this CDR3. The rearrangement joins TRBV2 to TRBJ1-2; the match to TRBD1 covers 10 bases. Germline assignment: CDR1 SNHLY and CDR2 FYNNEI. This CDR3 comprises 14 residues. With V trimmed by 4 bases and J by 2 bases, 1 base remained unmatched. The DNA of the CDR3 is TGTGCCAGCAGTGGGGGACAGGGGAACTATGGCTACACCTTC. It specifies CASSGGQGNYGYTF.

The gene calls are TRBV11-2 and TRBJ1-3; D possibly corresponds to TRBD1 (5 bases). CDR1 is SGHAT and CDR2 is FQNNGV in the germline V gene. Deletions cut 0 bases from V and 3 bases from J, with 15 bases between. This CDR3 comprises 17 residues. This chain's CDR3 is CASSLDPREVYGNTIYF. In nucleotides, the CDR3 is TGTGCCAGCAGCTTAGACCCCAGGGAGGTATATGGAAACACCATATATTTT.

The rearrangement links TRBV29-1 to TRBJ1-5; 10 bases are shared with TRBD1. Losses at the gene ends were 4 bases for V and 3 bases for J; bases not matched to a gene: 3. There are 14 residues in the CDR3. CDR1 and CDR2 (germline): SQVTM, ANQGSEA. DNA of the CDR3: TGCAGCGTTGGACAGGGGGCGAACAATCAGCCCCAGCATTTT. Translation gives CSVGQGANNQPQHF. Combining the CDR3 with reference TRBV29-1 and TRBJ1-5 gives the whole variable domain SAVISQKPSRDICQRGTSLTIQCQVDSQVTMMFWYRQQPGQSLTLIATANQGSEATYESGFVIDKFPISRPNLTFSTLTVSNMSPEDSSIYLCSVGQGANNQPQHFGDGTRLSIL.

This clone was detected a few times. A read error may produce the germline difference seen at one junction end. The V call is TRBV4-3, the J call TRBJ2-7, with D maybe TRBD2 (5 bases). CDR1 is LGHNA and CDR2 is YSLEER in the germline V gene. The CDR3 loop spans 14 amino acids. The CDR3 sequence: CASSPWTGSSEQYF. The CDR3 nucleotides are TGCGCCAGCAGCCCCTGGACTGGATCCTCCGAGCAGTACTTC.

At least ten counts were recorded for this clone. V gene TRBV4-3 combines with J gene TRBJ2-7; 9 bases match TRBD2. Germline V lookup: CDR1 LGHNA, CDR2 YSLEER. The length of the CDR3 is 18 residues. The junction had 12 bases not matched to a gene; V was cut back by 1 base and J by 2 bases. Here the CDR3 DNA reads TGCGCCAGCAGCCAAGCGTGGCTAGCGGGACGCGGAACCTACGAGCAGTACTTC. This sequence encodes CASSQAWLAGRGTYEQYF.

The rearrangement uses TRBV5-4 and TRBJ2-1, with 11 nucleotides matching TRBD2. The V segment lost 5 bases and the J segment 7 bases; nucleotides outside the gene matches: 8. The germline V gene encodes CDR1 SGHNT and CDR2 YYREEE (reference sequence). CDR3 length equals 15 residues. The CDR3 region is CASSNSGRAVNEQFF. The CDR3 nucleotides read TGTGCCAGCAGTAATAGCGGGAGGGCCGTGAATGAGCAGTTCTTC.

This chain uses TRBV9 with TRBJ1-1, with D maybe TRBD1 (5 bases). The germline V and J ends were trimmed by 3 bases and 2 bases, with 11 bases remaining between them. CDR1 is SGDLS, CDR2 YYNGEE, per germline. The CDR3 extends over 14 amino acids. CDR3 loop: CASSAGDRNTEAFF. The CDR3 DNA reads as TGTGCCAGCAGCGCCGGCGACAGAAACACTGAAGCTTTCTTT.

This chain uses TRBV5-5 with TRBJ2-7; 10 bases align to TRBD1. Germline CDR1 SGHKS, CDR2 YYEKEE (reference sequence). V dropped 7 bases and J dropped 3; count of bases not matched to a gene: 7. This CDR3 has 14 amino acids. CDR3 sequence reads: CASSRDRGYYEQYF. Here the CDR3 DNA reads TGTGCCAGCTCCAGGGACAGGGGCTACTACGAGCAGTACTTC.

V is TRBV7-2 and J is TRBJ2-3; no clear D. The CDR3 runs 18 residues. With 0 bases removed from V and 2 bases from J, the gap between germline ends came to 18 bases. Germline values: CDR1 SGHTA, CDR2 FQGNSA. The CDR3 protein is CASSLAYLAGRNTDTQYF. CDR3 DNA: TGTGCCAGCAGCTTAGCATATTTGGCTGGCAGAAACACAGATACGCAGTATTTT.

This chain links TRBV3-1 (or the pseudogene TRBV3-2) with TRBJ2-3; 9 nucleotides match TRBD2. The CDR3 is 13 amino acids. CDR1 and CDR2 (germline): LGHDT, YNNKEL (reference sequence). The trim removed 8 bases at V and 0 bases at J, leaving 0 bases unmatched. The CDR3 region is CASGLASTDTQYF. In DNA form, the CDR3 reads TGTGCCAGCGGACTAGCGAGCACAGATACGCAGTATTTT.

This clone occurred once. This chain links TRBV30 with TRBJ1-1; D might be TRBD1 (5 bases). CDR3 length equals 11 residues. Trimming cost V 7 bases and J 5 bases, with 11 bases left between them. CDR1 GTSNPN and CDR2 SVGIG come from the germline V gene (reference sequence). The CDR3 spells CASQVWTEAFF. The CDR3 DNA follows: TGTGCCTCACAGGTGTGGACTGAAGCTTTCTTT.

The chain uses TRBV28 and TRBJ1-6; 9 bases match TRBD1. J gave up 10 bases and V 6 bases, and 10 bases lay outside the gene matches. The germline V gene encodes CDR1 MDHEN and CDR2 SYDVKM. The length of the CDR3 is 15 residues. The CDR3 region has the DNA TGTGCCAGCAGGCAAGTGACAGGGGGTCTATCACCCCTCCACTTT. This translates into CASRQVTGGLSPLHF.

The rearrangement links TRBV7-9 to TRBJ1-3; no firm D call. CDR1 and CDR2 (germline): SEHNR, FQNEAQ (reference sequence). The V end lost 2 bases, the J end lost 0 bases, and 11 bases lay between the germline ends. This CDR3 comprises 16 residues. CDR3 region: CASSLLSESSGNTIYF. DNA for the CDR3: TGTGCCAGCAGCTTATTGAGCGAGAGCTCTGGAAACACCATATATTTT.

The chain joins TRBV27 to TRBJ2-3; 8 positions match TRBD1. The V gene's germline CDR1 is MNHEY and CDR2 SMNVEV (reference sequence). The V and J ends lost 0 bases and 7 bases, in that order; junction bases with no gene match: 9. The CDR3 length is 16 residues. The CDR3 is CASSLSRTGRANTQYF. The CDR3 region has the DNA TGTGCCAGCAGTTTATCGAGGACAGGGAGAGCGAATACGCAGTATTTT.

CDR3 in amino acids: CASLGGTSYNEQFF. DNA for the CDR3: TGTGCCAGCCTGGGGGGGACTTCCTACAATGAGCAGTTCTTC. V usage is TRBV27 and J usage is TRBJ2-1, with TRBD2 matching over 7 bases. Germline lookup yields CDR1 MNHEY and CDR2 SMNVEV (reference sequence). CDR3 length: 14 amino acids. The V segment lost 8 bases and the J segment 1 base; nucleotides outside the gene matches: 5.

The chain joins TRBV11-2 to TRBJ1-6, with D perhaps TRBD1 (5 bases). V was trimmed by 5 bases and J by 7 bases, leaving 15 bases between them. The CDR3 consists of 15 residues. Per germline, CDR1 SGHAT and CDR2 FQNNGV. The CDR3 sequence is CASSGMQGGNSPLHF. The CDR3 DNA sequence: TGTGCCAGCAGCGGAATGCAGGGTGGCAATTCACCCCTCCACTTT. Using reference TRBV11-2 and TRBJ1-6 for the parts outside the CDR3, the full variable domain is EAGVAQSPRYKIIEKRQSVAFWCNPISGHATLYWYQQILGQGPKLLIQFQNNGVVDDSQLPKDRFSAERLKGVDSTLKIQPAKLEDSAVYLCASSGMQGGNSPLHFGNGTRLTVT.

This chain uses TRBV28 with TRBJ1-1, with D perhaps TRBD1 (5 bases). Trimming stripped 6 bases from V and 3 bases from J, with 14 bases between. Germline V CDR1 and CDR2: MDHEN, SYDVKM. The CDR3 extends over 14 amino acids. CDR3 amino acids: CASSPGGVHTEAFF. CDR3 coding DNA: TGTGCCAGCAGCCCCGGGGGGGTACACACTGAAGCTTTCTTT.

J is TRBJ2-7 and V is TRBV2, with 13 bases fitting TRBD2. This CDR3 has 15 residues. Trimming removed 7 bases from V and 5 bases from J; junction bases left unmatched: 8. Germline-derived CDR1 and CDR2 are SNHLY and FYNNEI. This chain's CDR3 is CASKRGGLAGHEQYF. The CDR3 nucleotides read TGTGCCAGCAAGAGAGGGGGACTAGCGGGACACGAGCAGTACTTC. The full variable domain, its missing parts supplied by reference TRBV2 and TRBJ2-7, is EPEVTQTPSHQVTQMGQEVILRCVPISNHLYFYWYRQILGQKVEFLVSFYNNEISEKSEIFDDQFSVERPDGSNFTLKIRSTKLEDSAMYFCASKRGGLAGHEQYFGPGTRLTVT.